Each of the 30 T cell receptor beta chains below was sequenced from the same sample in a study of T-cell memory formation after mild COVID-19. TCRdb re-called the 5' RACE reads through MiXCR, storing one row per CDR3 protein. The table includes about 160,000 distinct CDR3 sequences, less than 40% detected once. Sequencing input: PBMCs or a T cell subset sorted from them (not recorded which). These TCRs come from an adult woman who had mild COVID-19 (a few samples of this study predate the infection). Cell type and time point are not known.

The V gene is TRBV6-1, the J gene TRBJ2-3; D is unclear. The CDR3 has 13 amino acids. Germline V CDR1 and CDR2: MNHNS, SASEGT. Trimming pared 4 bases from V and 0 bases from J, leaving 5 bases between. CDR3 in amino acids: CASSGVSTDTQYF. The CDR3 DNA sequence: TGTGCCAGCAGTGGAGTTAGCACAGATACGCAGTATTTT.

The table lists this clonotype with a few counts. This rearrangement joins TRBV7-9 to TRBJ2-7; D is undetermined. This CDR3 is 13 amino acids long. Germline CDR1 is SEHNR and CDR2 is FQNEAQ (reference sequence). The V gene lost 2 bases and the J gene lost 5 bases, with 10 bases spanning the gap. CDR3 coding DNA: TGTGCCAGCAGCTTAACCCCCTACGACGAGCAGTACTTC. Protein: CASSLTPYDEQYF.

J is TRBJ2-2 and V is TRBV24-1; 8 bases map to TRBD1. This CDR3 spans 16 amino acids. Germline values: CDR1 KGHDR, CDR2 SFDVKD. Germline trimming cut 5 bases from V and 3 bases from J; bases unmatched to any gene: 7. Here the CDR3 reads CATSGGQGRDTGELFF. In nucleotides, the CDR3 is TGTGCCACCAGTGGAGGACAGGGAAGAGACACCGGGGAGCTGTTTTTT.

A few counts support this clonotype. The rearrangement uses TRBV5-1 and TRBJ1-1, with a tentative D call TRBD1 (5 bases). Trimming removed 0 bases at V and 0 bases at J, with 12 bases between. The CDR3 totals 16 residues. CDR1 is SGHRS and CDR2 is YFSETQ in the germline V gene. The CDR3 DNA follows: TGCGCCAGCAGCTTGGCCGGGCCGGGGCTGAACACTGAAGCTTTCTTT. Translation: CASSLAGPGLNTEAFF.

This chain connects TRBV5-5 to TRBJ2-5; 7 bases align to TRBD1. The CDR3 runs to 17 residues. V lost 0 bases, J lost 4 bases, and 12 bases stayed unmatched. The germline V gene has CDR1 SGHKS and CDR2 YYEKEE (reference sequence). The DNA for the CDR3 is TGTGCCAGCAGCTTGGAGGGGGCGCCAAGTTTCGGAGAGACCCAGTACTTC. It yields the protein CASSLEGAPSFGETQYF.

CDR3 residues: CATSANDHTKNIQYF. The CDR3 DNA reads TGTGCCACCAGCGCGAACGACCACACAAAAAACATTCAGTACTTC. The J gene is TRBJ2-4, the V gene TRBV24-1, with no clear D. Germline V gives CDR1 KGHDR, CDR2 SFDVKD. The V gene lost 7 bases and the J gene lost 4 bases, with 16 bases spanning the gap. The CDR3 spans 15 residues.

This chain joins TRBV24-1 and TRBJ1-1; tentatively, D is TRBD1 (5 bases). CDR1 and CDR2 (germline): KGHDR, SFDVKD. The CDR3 has 15 amino acids. V was pared by 7 bases and J by 1 base, with 15 bases between. The CDR3 here is CATRGPQDGNTEAFF. The CDR3 nucleotides read TGTGCCACCAGGGGACCCCAGGACGGGAACACTGAAGCTTTCTTT.

This clonotype was detected only a few times. The chain joins TRBV7-9 to TRBJ2-7; D is uncertain. Trimming left V 3 bases short and J 2 bases short, with 11 bases between. CDR3 length equals 14 residues. CDR1 and CDR2 (germline): SEHNR, FQNEAQ (reference sequence). In DNA form, the CDR3 reads TGTGCCAGCAGCTTCGAGTATGGGGCCTACGAGCAGTACTTC. It yields the protein CASSFEYGAYEQYF.

This clonotype was seen only a few times. CDR3 in DNA: TGTGCCAGCAGTTACTCGGGACTAGTTTCGAATGAGCAGTTCTTC. Amino acids: CASSYSGLVSNEQFF. The rearrangement joins TRBV6-2 or TRBV6-3 to TRBJ2-1, with 8 positions matching TRBD2. CDR3 size: 15 residues. The V segment lost 0 bases and the J segment 7 bases; nucleotides outside the gene matches: 5. Looked up from germline, CDR1 is MNHEY and CDR2 is SVGEGT.

Turning to this clonotype: Mismatch with germline at one junction end may stem from a read error. The chain joins TRBV7-3 to TRBJ1-3; 7 positions agree with TRBD1. Germline V lookup: CDR1 SGHTA, CDR2 FQGTGA. The CDR3 has 14 residues. For the CDR3, the DNA is TGTGCCAGCAGCTTGACAGGGCCTGGGAACACCATATATTTT. It is translated as CASSLTGPGNTIYF.

V gene TRBV4-2 combines with J gene TRBJ2-3, with 15 bases fitting TRBD2. The ends lost 4 bases at V and 5 bases at J; junction bases unmatched: 1. In germline, CDR1 is LGHNA, CDR2 YNFKEQ. This CDR3 has 15 residues. The CDR3 sequence: CASSPGLAGGDTQYF. The DNA of the CDR3 is TGTGCCAGCAGCCCGGGACTAGCGGGAGGAGATACGCAGTATTTT.

The CDR3 nucleotides are TGTGCCAGCAGTGAAGTGGGAGAGATGAAAAAACTGTTTTTT. Translated, it gives CASSEVGEMKKLFF. The gene calls are TRBV25-1 and TRBJ1-4; D not certain. The germline gives CDR1 MGHDK, CDR2 SYGVNS. The germline V and J ends were trimmed by 2 bases and 9 bases, with 13 bases remaining between them. The CDR3 is 14 residues long.

This clonotype was seen more than once but under ten times. The V gene is TRBV11-3, the J gene TRBJ2-1; 14 positions agree with TRBD2. The germline gives CDR1 SGHNT, CDR2 YENEEA. The CDR3 consists of 15 residues. J gave up 8 bases and V 3 bases, and 3 bases lay outside the gene matches. This CDR3 reads CASSFRLAGGHEQFF. The CDR3 DNA follows: TGTGCCAGCAGCTTCCGACTAGCGGGAGGGCATGAGCAGTTCTTC. Supplemented by reference TRBV11-3 and TRBJ2-1, the full variable domain reads EAGVVQSPRYKIIEKKQPVAFWCNPISGHNTLYWYLQNLGQGPELLIRYENEEAVDDSQLPKDRFSAERLKGVDSTLKIQPAELGDSAVYLCASSFRLAGGHEQFFGPGTRLTVL.

The V gene is TRBV14, the J gene TRBJ2-2; possible D gene TRBD1, 6 bases. V was clipped by 0 bases and J by 9 bases, with 11 bases between them. The germline V gene encodes CDR1 SGHDN and CDR2 FVKESK. The CDR3 consists of 14 residues. In nucleotides, the CDR3 is TGTGCCAGCAGCCAAGAATGGGGGCCACGGGAGCTGTTTTTT. Its protein product is CASSQEWGPRELFF.

The chain links TRBV12-3 or TRBV12-4 to TRBJ2-3, with TRBD2 identical over 8 bases. V was pared by 4 bases and J by 3 bases, with 6 bases of the junction left unmatched. The CDR3 totals 15 residues. In DNA, the CDR3 is TGTGCCAGCAGTTCCAGCGGGAGAGGTACAGATACGCAGTATTTT. This encodes CASSSSGRGTDTQYF.

The V call is TRBV11-2, the J call TRBJ2-2, with 10 nucleotides matching TRBD2. The CDR3 runs to 18 residues. V was clipped by 3 bases and J by 2 bases; unmatched bases: 9. Germline V gives CDR1 SGHAT, CDR2 FQNNGV. CDR3 sequence (DNA): TGTGCCAGCAGCTTCCCCGGACTAGCGGAGAGAAACACCGGGGAGCTGTTTTTT. Its translation is CASSFPGLAERNTGELFF.

The rearrangement links TRBV4-1 to TRBJ2-6; D gene unclear. Trimming shortened V by 1 base and J by 2 bases, and 0 bases separated the two germline ends. This CDR3 region has 13 residues. In germline, CDR1 is MGHRA, CDR2 YSYEKL. The CDR3 nucleotides read TGCGCCAGCAGCCAAGCTGGGGCCAACGTCCTGACTTTC. Translating gives CASSQAGANVLTF.

There are a few counts of this clonotype. The chain employs TRBV4-1 and TRBJ1-2; the D is unclear. Germline V gives CDR1 MGHRA, CDR2 YSYEKL. The ends were cut back, 3 bases at V and 8 bases at J, with 13 bases in the middle. The CDR3 totals 13 residues. The CDR3 nucleotides read TGCGCCAGCAGCCAGTTGGTAATGATAGGCTACACCTTC. Its protein is CASSQLVMIGYTF.

This rearrangement joins TRBV3-1 to TRBJ2-5; D not certain. Germline assignment: CDR1 LGHDT and CDR2 YNNKEL (reference sequence). The CDR3 runs 13 residues. The ends were cut back, 1 base at V and 4 bases at J, with 7 bases in the middle. The CDR3 DNA sequence: TGTGCCAGCAGCCAAGCCCGGAGAGAGACCCAGTACTTC. Its translation is CASSQARRETQYF.

The rearrangement uses TRBV20-1 and TRBJ2-7; perhaps D is TRBD1 or TRBD2 (7 bases each). Germline V CDR1 and CDR2: DFQATT, SNEGSKA (reference sequence). The CDR3 spans 14 residues. V shed 6 bases and J shed 2 bases, with 17 bases lying between them. The CDR3 loop is CSALRGGIPYEQYF. The CDR3 DNA follows: TGCAGTGCGCTCAGGGGGGGTATTCCCTACGAGCAGTACTTC.

The V gene is TRBV7-2, the J gene TRBJ2-1; possible D gene TRBD1, 5 bases. This CDR3 comprises 14 residues. CDR1 SGHTA and CDR2 FQGNSA come from the germline V gene. V lost 3 bases and J lost 6, with 12 bases in between. CDR3 coding DNA: TGTGCCAGCAGCTTTGTTGGGGCGCCCAATGAGCAGTTCTTC. Amino acid sequence: CASSFVGAPNEQFF.

V usage is TRBV6-5 and J usage is TRBJ2-1, with unresolved D. The CDR3 length is 16 residues. Trimming stripped 4 bases from V and 9 bases from J, with 22 bases between. Germline V gene sequence: CDR1 MNHEY, CDR2 SVGAGI. CDR3 sequence reads: CASSLYGDSRTGEQFF. The CDR3 nucleotides read TGTGCCAGCAGTTTATACGGAGACTCCCGTACGGGTGAGCAGTTCTTC.

This clonotype turned up a few times. The V gene is TRBV3-1, the J gene TRBJ2-1; D gene ambiguous. Germline V CDR1 and CDR2: LGHDT, YNNKEL (reference sequence). This CDR3 is built from 15 residues. Between the trimmed V and J ends, which lost 0 bases and 4 bases, there was a span of 10 bases. The DNA of the CDR3 is TGTGCCAGCAGCCAAGATGGAGCCACATACAATGAGCAGTTCTTC. This codes for CASSQDGATYNEQFF.

The J gene is TRBJ2-1, the V gene TRBV5-1; 9 nucleotides agree with TRBD2. The V and J ends lost 2 bases and 8 bases, in that order; junction bases with no gene match: 8. Germline V gives CDR1 SGHRS, CDR2 YFSETQ. This CDR3 is 15 amino acids long. For the CDR3, the DNA is TGCGCCAGCAGCTTAGCGGGGGGCATGGAAGATGAGCAGTTCTTC. As protein: CASSLAGGMEDEQFF.

V gene TRBV29-1 combines with J gene TRBJ2-7, with 12 positions matching TRBD2. CDR3 length equals 16 residues. Germline CDR1 is SQVTM and CDR2 is ANQGSEA. The junction had 9 bases not matched to a gene; V was cut back by 3 bases and J by 3 bases. This CDR3 is CSVEGDGLAGNYEQYF. CDR3 coding DNA: TGCAGCGTTGAGGGGGACGGACTAGCGGGAAACTACGAGCAGTACTTC.

This rearrangement joins TRBV29-1 to TRBJ2-2; tentative D call: TRBD1 (6 bases). The CDR3 is made up of 13 amino acids. V lost 5 bases to trimming and J lost 5 bases, with 12 bases between them. Germline CDR1 is SQVTM and CDR2 is ANQGSEA. CDR3 nucleotides: TGCAGCGTTTTCTTTACAGGGACCGGGGAGCTGTTTTTT. The encoded protein is CSVFFTGTGELFF.

This clonotype qualifies as large. This CDR3 reads CSATPGALQGYEQYF. The DNA for the CDR3 is TGCAGTGCTACCCCCGGGGCCCTTCAGGGGTACGAGCAGTACTTC. This rearrangement joins TRBV20-1 to TRBJ2-7; D might be TRBD1 (6 bases). Trimming took off 4 bases at V and 4 bases at J, with 20 bases between the two ends. The CDR3 spans 15 residues. CDR1 and CDR2 (germline): DFQATT, SNEGSKA (reference sequence).

The rearrangement links TRBV27 to TRBJ1-1; D perhaps matches TRBD1 (5 bases). The V end lost 1 base, the J end lost 1 base, and 10 bases lay between the germline ends. This CDR3 has 15 amino acids. In germline, CDR1 is MNHEY, CDR2 SMNVEV (reference sequence). The CDR3 sequence is CASSLLGTENTEAFF. CDR3 in DNA: TGTGCCAGCAGTTTATTGGGGACGGAGAACACTGAAGCTTTCTTT.

This clonotype appeared a few times. The chain carries TRBV29-1 and TRBJ2-2; maybe TRBD1 (6 bases). V was shortened by 7 bases and J by 2 bases, with 11 bases between the two germline ends. The CDR3 is made up of 13 amino acids. Per the germline V gene, CDR1 is SQVTM and CDR2 is ANQGSEA. The CDR3 spells CSAARGNTGELFF. CDR3 sequence (DNA): TGCAGCGCCGCCAGGGGCAACACCGGGGAGCTGTTTTTT.

The chain has TRBV4-3 and TRBJ2-5; tentative D call: TRBD2 (6 bases). The CDR3 has 15 amino acids. Trimming pared 0 bases from V and 5 bases from J, leaving 13 bases between. Germline CDR1 is LGHNA and CDR2 is YSLEER. The CDR3 loop reads CASSQDGGAGETQYF. The DNA of the CDR3 is TGCGCCAGCAGCCAAGATGGAGGTGCGGGGGAGACCCAGTACTTC.